A single sample gave rise to the 9 T cell receptor beta chains below, sequenced in a study of CD8+ T cells in alopecia areata. Following extraction, RNA underwent reverse transcription to cDNA, which served as the sequencing template. Sequencing was performed with immunoSEQ multiplex PCR; in TCRdb, only in-frame clones are kept and a portion is missing. In the table there are around 150,000 clones, 62% of which are singletons. Sequenced: CD8+ T cells sorted from blood. Source of these receptors: a human donor in good health.

This chain connects TRBV29-1 to TRBJ2-2; D is uncertain. Germline CDR1 SQVTM, CDR2 ANQGSEA. This CDR3 has 12 residues. V was shortened by 2 bases and J by 3 bases, with 4 bases between the two germline ends. Written as DNA, the CDR3 is TGCAGCGTTGAAATCGACACCGGGGAGCTGTTTTTT. It specifies CSVEIDTGELFF.

This clone came up once. The chain carries TRBV30 and TRBJ1-1, with 7 bases lining up with TRBD1. CDR1 is GTSNPN, CDR2 SVGIG, per germline (reference sequence). J lost 7 bases, V lost 3 bases, and 5 bases had no gene match. The length of the CDR3 is 12 residues. In DNA form, the CDR3 reads TGTGCCTGGAGGCCAGGGGGGATTGAAGCTTTCTTT. Translating gives CAWRPGGIEAFF.

This chain uses TRBV9 with TRBJ2-3; perhaps TRBD1 as D (6 bases). Germline values: CDR1 SGDLS, CDR2 YYNGEE. V lost 4 bases to trimming and J lost 4 bases, with 19 bases between them. This CDR3 is built from 16 residues. The CDR3 DNA follows: TGTGCCAGCAGCCCCCGGCAGGGGAAGGACGCAGATACGCAGTATTTT. Translating it yields CASSPRQGKDADTQYF.

V gene TRBV27 combines with J gene TRBJ1-1, with D tentatively TRBD1 (6 bases). From germline, CDR1 is MNHEY and CDR2 SMNVEV (reference sequence). The CDR3 covers 19 residues. V was clipped by 2 bases and J by 5 bases, with 27 bases between them. The CDR3 sequence is CASSLRLWGGRGPETEAFF. The CDR3 bases are TGTGCCAGCAGTTTAAGATTATGGGGGGGGCGCGGACCGGAGACTGAAGCTTTCTTT.

This chain uses TRBV27 with TRBJ1-5; 8 positions match TRBD1. Losses at the gene ends were 5 bases for V and 5 bases for J; bases not matched to a gene: 5. From germline, CDR1 is MNHEY and CDR2 SMNVEV (reference sequence). The CDR3 covers 14 residues. CDR3 in DNA: TGTGCCAGCAGTGCGGGGACAGGTTATCAGCCCCAGCATTTT. Translated, it gives CASSAGTGYQPQHF.

The rearrangement uses TRBV19 and TRBJ1-1; 7 bases line up with TRBD1. The V and J ends lost 3 bases and 0 bases, in that order; junction bases with no gene match: 4. The V gene's germline CDR1 is LNHDA and CDR2 SQIVND (reference sequence). CDR3 length: 15 amino acids. The CDR3 DNA sequence: TGTGCCAGTAGTATGATGGGACAGTTGAACACTGAAGCTTTCTTT. Translating it yields CASSMMGQLNTEAFF.

The genes are TRBV7-9 and TRBJ2-7; TRBD1 matches 9 bases. CDR1 and CDR2 (germline): SEHNR, FQNEAQ (reference sequence). The ends lost 5 bases at V and 3 bases at J; junction bases unmatched: 5. The CDR3 runs to 14 residues. CDR3 in DNA: TGTGCCAGCAGCCTAGGGGGACAGGGCTACGAGCAGTACTTC. Translated, it gives CASSLGGQGYEQYF. Drawing the rest from reference TRBV7-9 and TRBJ2-7, the complete variable domain is DTGVSQNPRHKITKRGQNVTFRCDPISEHNRLYWYRQTLGQGPEFLTYFQNEAQLEKSRLLSDRFSAERPKGSFSTLEIQRTEQGDSAMYLCASSLGGQGYEQYFGPGTRLTVT.

This chain connects TRBV29-1 to TRBJ2-2, with 7 bases lining up with TRBD2. The germline gives CDR1 SQVTM, CDR2 ANQGSEA. The J segment lost 5 bases and the V segment lost 6 bases, leaving 6 bases of the junction unmatched. The CDR3 has 13 amino acids. The CDR3 DNA reads as TGCAGCGTGAAAAGGGGAGGGACCGGGGAGCTGTTTTTT. Residues: CSVKRGGTGELFF.

This clone was seen once. The gene calls are TRBV4-2 and TRBJ2-7; D unresolved. Trimming removed 8 bases at V and 5 bases at J, with 10 bases between. This CDR3 comprises 11 residues. Germline CDR1 and CDR2: LGHNA and YNFKEQ. The CDR3 loop reads CASGPGDEQYF. The CDR3 nucleotides are TGTGCCAGCGGCCCAGGCGACGAGCAGTACTTC.